These 7 T cell receptor beta chains were sequenced from one sample in a study of blood T cell repertoires in COVID-19. Assay: immunoSEQ multiplex PCR; the TCRdb copy retains only in-frame clones and omits some. Seen here are 100,000 to 150,000 clones, around two thirds observed once, and the top ten hold approximately 2%. Source material: peripheral blood. Receptors were obtained from a woman between 70 and 85 years old with acute or convalescent COVID-19.

The chain is built from TRBV7-9 and TRBJ2-5; D uncertain. Germline values: CDR1 SEHNR, CDR2 FQNEAQ (reference sequence). Trimming took off 2 bases at V and 5 bases at J, with 15 bases between the two ends. The CDR3 has 15 residues. The CDR3, as DNA: TGTGCCAGCAGCTTATTGAGGATGAGCTTGGAGACCCAGTACTTC. It yields the protein CASSLLRMSLETQYF.

The rearrangement uses TRBV19 and TRBJ2-3, with TRBD1 identical over 7 bases. The V and J ends lost 3 bases and 5 bases, in that order; junction bases with no gene match: 5. Germline CDR1 is LNHDA and CDR2 is SQIVND (reference sequence). This CDR3 is 14 amino acids long. CDR3 bases: TGTGCCAGTAGTATCGACAGGGTGAAAGATACGCAGTATTTT. It is translated as CASSIDRVKDTQYF.

This clone was seen more than once but under ten times. The chain uses TRBV3-1 (or the pseudogene TRBV3-2) and TRBJ1-3, with unresolved D. CDR3 length: 14 residues. The V end lost 1 base, the J end lost 1 base, and 5 bases lay between the germline ends. CDR1 LGHDT and CDR2 YNNKEL come from the germline V gene (reference sequence). CDR3 nucleotide sequence: TGTGCCAGCAGCCAAGGGAGGTCTGGAAACACCATATATTTT. It specifies CASSQGRSGNTIYF.

This chain uses TRBV10-2 with TRBJ2-3; the D gene is possibly TRBD2 (5 bases). Trimming removed 4 bases at V and 1 base at J, with 15 bases between. This CDR3 is 16 amino acids long. CDR1 and CDR2 from the germline V gene are WSHSY and SAAADI. CDR3 sequence reads: CASSGTEETGTDTQYF. The CDR3 DNA follows: TGCGCCAGCAGTGGCACGGAGGAGACGGGCACAGATACGCAGTATTTT.

This clone occurred a few times. The genes are TRBV27 and TRBJ1-2, with TRBD1 identical over 7 bases. Germline lookup yields CDR1 MNHEY and CDR2 SMNVEV (reference sequence). There are 15 residues in the CDR3. J gave up 4 bases and V 0 bases, and 5 bases lay outside the gene matches. The CDR3 reads CASSLSDRLPYGYTF. The CDR3 coding sequence is TGTGCCAGCAGTTTATCGGACAGGCTTCCCTATGGCTACACCTTC.

V gene TRBV15 combines with J gene TRBJ2-1, with D perhaps TRBD2 (5 bases). Germline CDR1 LNHNV, CDR2 YYDKDF (reference sequence). V was shortened by 3 bases and J by 6 bases, with 18 bases between the two germline ends. The CDR3 is made up of 16 amino acids. The CDR3 DNA reads TGTGCCACCAGCAGGGAAGCGGTGGCGGGTGGCAATGAGCAGTTCTTC. Its translation: CATSREAVAGGNEQFF.

This chain joins TRBV6-2 or TRBV6-3 and TRBJ1-2; maybe TRBD1 (6 bases). Germline values: CDR1 MNHEY, CDR2 SVGEGT. The CDR3 extends over 14 amino acids. Trimming left V 6 bases short and J 3 bases short, with 14 bases between. The CDR3 reads CASSQGRGDYGYTF. The CDR3 bases are TGTGCCAGCAGCCAGGGCAGGGGAGACTATGGCTACACCTTC.